A selection of T cell receptor beta chains follows, all from one sample in a study of cytomegalovirus exposure and HLA in healthy donors. Method: immunoSEQ multiplex PCR; TCRdb's copy keeps in-frame clones and lacks some. This table holds about 120,000 clones, about 76% found once. Specimen: PBMCs. The receptors were sampled from a woman aged 40 to 50 in good health and CMV-seronegative. Both conserved end residues are part of each CDR3. D genes are given only for firm matches. Not all rows give a size; the values are once, few, many and, for expanded clones, a class.

D	size	V	J	CDR3	DNA
TRBD2	NA	TRBV18	TRBJ2-7	CASSPASGRVSEQYF	TGTGCCAGCTCACCGGCTAGCGGGAGGGTGAGCGAGCAGTACTTC
TRBD1	NA	TRBV29-1	TRBJ2-1	CSVELFGQGNPGTVWLRSYNEQFF	TGCAGCGTTGAATTGTTCGGACAGGGGAACCCCGGGACTGTCTGGCTTCGGTCCTACAATGAGCAGTTCTTC
TRBD1	few	TRBV5-5	TRBJ2-7	CASSVGWDRGYHEQYF	TGTGCCAGCAGCGTCGGGTGGGACAGGGGATACCACGAGCAGTACTTC
NA	NA	TRBV25-1	TRBJ2-7	CASTDSGWGEQYF	TGTGCCAGCACGGACTCTGGGTGGGGCGAGCAGTACTTC
TRBD1	NA	TRBV10-3	TRBJ1-1	CAISESRDSQNTEAFF	TGTGCCATCAGTGAGTCTCGGGACAGTCAAAACACTGAAGCTTTCTTT
TRBD2	NA	TRBV2	TRBJ2-5	CASSDLRGGYSQETQYF	TGTGCCAGCAGTGATTTGCGGGGGGGTTACTCACAAGAGACCCAGTACTTC
NA	many	TRBV6-1	TRBJ2-1	CASSDHDPGGYNEQFF	TGTGCCAGCAGTGACCATGACCCTGGGGGGTACAATGAGCAGTTCTTC
NA	NA	TRBV2	TRBJ1-1	CASSYITGFAEAFF	TGTGCCAGCAGCTACATAACAGGGTTTGCCGAAGCTTTCTTT
TRBD2	NA	TRBV6-5	TRBJ2-3	CASSSVAGGTDTQYF	TGTGCCAGCAGTTCCGTAGCGGGAGGCACAGATACGCAGTATTTT
NA	NA	TRBV6-6	TRBJ2-7	CASSQDSYEQYF	TGTGCCAGCAGTCAGGACAGCTACGAGCAGTACTTC
TRBD2	NA	TRBV11-3	TRBJ2-1	CASSAPSGGLDNEQFF	TGTGCCAGCAGCGCTCCTAGCGGGGGTCTCGATAATGAGCAGTTCTTC
TRBD1	NA	TRBV5-1	TRBJ1-1	CASSFSQGQVTEAFF	TGCGCCAGCAGCTTTTCGCAGGGACAGGTCACTGAAGCTTTCTTT
NA	NA	TRBV5-6	TRBJ1-2	CASSGEIRYGYTF	TGTGCCAGCAGCGGGGAGATACGCTATGGCTACACCTTC
TRBD1	NA	TRBV11-2	TRBJ2-4	CASSLSSGGNIQYF	TGTGCCAGCAGCTTATCGTCAGGGGGCAACATTCAGTACTTC
NA	NA	TRBV7-2	TRBJ1-3	CASSFGLSSGNTIYF	TGTGCCAGCAGCTTTGGGCTTAGCTCTGGAAACACCATATATTTT
TRBD2	NA	TRBV28	TRBJ2-7	CASSLLHGTSGRSYEQYF	TGTGCCAGCAGTTTACTCCATGGGACTAGCGGGAGGTCCTACGAGCAGTACTTC
TRBD1	NA	TRBV5-6	TRBJ1-2	CASSYGQGENYGYTF	TGTGCCAGCAGCTATGGACAGGGGGAGAACTATGGCTACACCTTC
TRBD1	few	TRBV4-1	TRBJ2-3	CASSPSSTGTDTQYF	TGCGCCAGCAGCCCCAGTTCGACAGGGACAGATACGCAGTATTTT